The 30 T cell receptor beta chains given below trace back to one sample, sequenced in a study of T cells in Graves' hyperthyroidism and ophthalmopathy. The source material, RNA transcripts, was used to amplify TCR beta CDR3 regions. The study used the HTBI primer set for a first-round RT-PCR of the TCR CDR3. TCRdb fed the multiplex PCR reads into MiXCR, producing one record per CDR3 protein. The table lists around 620,000 distinct CDR3 sequences, about a sixth of them singletons. Sequencing used blood. The receptors come from a woman younger than 45 with Graves' hyperthyroidism.

The chain couples TRBV7-2 to TRBJ2-7; 8 nucleotides line up with TRBD2. This CDR3 spans 15 amino acids. V lost 1 base to trimming and J lost 2 bases; unmatched junction nucleotides: 4. From germline, CDR1 is SGHTA and CDR2 FQGNSA. CDR3 sequence reads: CASSLGPSGPYEQYF. The CDR3 DNA reads TGTGCCAGCAGCTTAGGGCCTAGCGGGCCCTACGAGCAGTACTTC.

There are many counts of this clonotype. The CDR3 coding sequence is TGCAGCGTCAGACTAGCGGGAGTGAGCTCCTACGAGCAGTACTTC. This codes for CSVRLAGVSSYEQYF. The chain is built from TRBV29-1 and TRBJ2-7; 12 bases fit TRBD2. Losses at the gene ends were 6 bases for V and 0 bases for J; bases not matched to a gene: 6. The CDR3 runs to 15 residues. The germline V gene has CDR1 SQVTM and CDR2 ANQGSEA.

For this clonotype: An end of the junction does not agree with germline; a read error may underlie this. The chain carries TRBV2 and TRBJ2-7; 14 bases fit TRBD2. Germline V gives CDR1 SNHLY, CDR2 FYNNEI. The CDR3 loop spans 13 amino acids. The CDR3 is CGSTGTSGSEQYF. The CDR3 bases are TGTGGCAGCACCGGGACTAGCGGGAGCGAGCAGTATTTC. The full variable domain, completed using reference TRBV2 and TRBJ2-7, is EPEVTQTPSHQVTQMGQEVILRCVPISNHLYFYWYRQILGQKVEFLVSFYNNEISEKSEIFDDQFSVERPDGSNFTLKIRSTKLEDSAMYFCGSTGTSGSEQYFGPGTRLTVT.

V gene TRBV7-2 combines with J gene TRBJ1-2; TRBD1 agrees at 7 bases. CDR3 length: 17 amino acids. Germline V gives CDR1 SGHTA, CDR2 FQGNSA. V lost 5 bases and J lost 4; bases outside the gene matches: 16. The CDR3 is CASSQPGQNLPGYGYTF. The CDR3, as DNA: TGTGCCAGCAGCCAACCGGGACAGAACCTTCCCGGCTATGGCTACACCTTC.

The chain uses TRBV7-3 and TRBJ2-1, with no clear D. V gave up 2 bases and J gave up 1 base, with 9 bases separating them. CDR3 length: 15 residues. Germline V gene data show CDR1 as SGHTA and CDR2 as FQGTGA. In DNA form, the CDR3 reads TGTGCCAGCAGCTTATATGGGGTTTCCTACAATGAGCAGTTCTTC. The encoded protein is CASSLYGVSYNEQFF.

This clonotype was recorded many times. The chain joins TRBV7-2 to TRBJ2-5; no clear D gene. Germline CDR1 reads SGHTA; CDR2 reads FQGNSA. Trimming took off 2 bases at V and 1 base at J, with 8 bases between the two ends. The CDR3 extends over 14 amino acids. CDR3 in amino acids: CASSLMASQETQYF. In nucleotides, the CDR3 is TGTGCCAGCAGCTTAATGGCCAGCCAAGAGACCCAGTACTTC.

In this sample, this clonotype turned up many times. This chain connects TRBV6-1 to TRBJ2-1; D is perhaps TRBD1 or TRBD2 (5 bases each). The CDR3 has 14 residues. Germline V gene sequence: CDR1 MNHNS, CDR2 SASEGT. The V end was cut by 5 bases, the J end by 4 bases, with 12 bases between. The CDR3 region is CASSPGTYYNEQFF. CDR3 bases: TGTGCCAGCAGTCCCGGGACCTATTACAATGAGCAGTTCTTC.

This clonotype was picked up a small number of times. CDR3 residues: CASSPRSLAGFYEQYF. The CDR3 DNA sequence: TGTGCCAGCTCACCACGGTCACTAGCGGGATTTTACGAGCAGTACTTC. The gene calls are TRBV18 and TRBJ2-7, with TRBD2 matching 10 bases. Germline loops: CDR1 KGHSH, CDR2 LQKENI. The CDR3 runs 16 residues. The V gene end was trimmed by 1 base and the J gene end by 4 bases; junction bases not matched to a gene: 7.

This clonotype was seen many times. The chain couples TRBV28 to TRBJ1-1, with D unclear. Trimming shortened V by 5 bases and J by 2 bases, and 12 bases separated the two germline ends. Germline CDR1 and CDR2: MDHEN and SYDVKM. The CDR3 length is 14 residues. In DNA form, the CDR3 reads TGTGCCAGCAGTCTGATACAGCATAACACTGAAGCTTTCTTT. Its protein is CASSLIQHNTEAFF.

The sample holds many counts of this clonotype. The J gene is TRBJ1-5, the V gene TRBV3-1; D remains unclear. V gave up 0 bases and J gave up 5 bases, with 5 bases separating them. The CDR3 runs 13 residues. Per the germline V gene, CDR1 is LGHDT and CDR2 is YNNKEL (reference sequence). CDR3 residues: CASSQDRHQPQHF. Here the CDR3 DNA reads TGTGCCAGCAGCCAAGATAGGCATCAGCCCCAGCATTTT.

This clonotype was observed at least ten times. The chain is built from TRBV5-1 and TRBJ2-1; TRBD1 matches 10 bases. The CDR3 contains 14 residues. Germline loops: CDR1 SGHRS, CDR2 YFSETQ. Unmatched junction bases numbered 6, after V lost 4 bases and J lost 8 bases. CDR3 bases: TGCGCCAGCAGCCCGGAGACAGGGGGCGATGAGCAGTTCTTC. This encodes CASSPETGGDEQFF. The whole variable domain, filled in from reference TRBV5-1 and TRBJ2-1, reads KAGVTQTPRYLIKTRGQQVTLSCSPISGHRSVSWYQQTPGQGLQFLFEYFSETQRNKGNFPGRFSGRQFSNSRSEMNVSTLELGDSALYLCASSPETGGDEQFFGPGTRLTVL.

This clonotype was counted at least ten times. V usage is TRBV28 and J usage is TRBJ2-1, with 13 bases lining up with TRBD2. This CDR3 is built from 17 residues. Germline V gene data show CDR1 as MDHEN and CDR2 as SYDVKM. After removal of 4 bases from V and 7 bases from J, the junction contained 10 bases not matched to a gene. The CDR3 reads CASSSTPGLAGVNEQFF. The CDR3 DNA reads as TGTGCCAGCAGTTCTACACCTGGACTAGCGGGAGTTAATGAGCAGTTCTTC.

This clonotype was detected only a few times. The rearrangement uses TRBV11-3 and TRBJ1-3, with TRBD1 as a possible D gene (5 bases). From germline, CDR1 is SGHNT and CDR2 YENEEA. This CDR3 is 14 amino acids long. Trimming removed 5 bases from V and 4 bases from J, with 12 bases in between. Here the CDR3 DNA reads TGTGCCAGCAGCGACGGGGGGTACGGAAACACCATATATTTT. Its protein is CASSDGGYGNTIYF.

This clonotype has at least ten counts. The chain has TRBV12-3 or TRBV12-4 and TRBJ2-7, with D perhaps matching TRBD1 (6 bases). The CDR3 has 15 residues. The V end was cut by 7 bases, the J end by 2 bases, with 18 bases between. The CDR3 DNA reads as TGTGCCAGCAATAAAGGGACACCCCAAACCTACGAGCAGTACTTC. It specifies CASNKGTPQTYEQYF.

CDR3 coding DNA: TGCAGTGCTCAGACCGGGACAGGGGCGCGGCCCCAGCATTTT. This translates into CSAQTGTGARPQHF. The chain joins TRBV20-1 to TRBJ1-5; 10 nucleotides line up with TRBD1. Looked up from germline, CDR1 is DFQATT and CDR2 is SNEGSKA (reference sequence). CDR3 length equals 14 residues. Losses at the gene ends were 5 bases for V and 9 bases for J; bases not matched to a gene: 10.

V is TRBV15 and J is TRBJ2-1; possibly TRBD1 or TRBD2 for D (5 bases each). Trimming stripped 0 bases from V and 3 bases from J, with 6 bases between. Germline V gene data show CDR1 as LNHNV and CDR2 as YYDKDF (reference sequence). There are 14 residues in the CDR3. This CDR3 is CATSRERGYNEQFF. The DNA for the CDR3 is TGTGCCACCAGCAGAGAGAGGGGCTACAATGAGCAGTTCTTC.

In this sample, this clonotype turned up many times. The chain links TRBV30 to TRBJ1-2; possibly TRBD1 for D (6 bases). This CDR3 contains 14 residues. The V gene lost 3 bases and the J gene lost 8 bases, with 19 bases spanning the gap. In germline, CDR1 is GTSNPN, CDR2 SVGIG (reference sequence). The CDR3 reads CAWRLDGRGRGYTF. The CDR3 DNA follows: TGTGCCTGGAGGTTGGATGGCAGGGGCCGAGGCTACACCTTC.

With regard to this clonotype: This clone may be a read error of a much larger clone one base away. This CDR3 reads CAWSAAGGTNTEAFF. The CDR3, as DNA: TGTGCCTGGAGCGCTGCGGGGGGAACGAACACTGAAGCTTTCTTT. The chain couples TRBV30 to TRBJ1-1; the D gene is possibly TRBD1 (5 bases). V gave up 3 bases and J gave up 1 base, with 15 bases separating them. Germline assignment: CDR1 GTSNPN and CDR2 SVGIG (reference sequence). CDR3 length equals 15 residues.

This clonotype was observed a few times. The chain links TRBV7-8 to TRBJ2-2, with 8 bases lining up with TRBD1. CDR1 and CDR2 (germline): SGHVS, FQNEAQ. This CDR3 is 15 amino acids long. V lost 4 bases and J lost 5; bases outside the gene matches: 6. This CDR3 reads CASSSDRGSTGELFF. The CDR3, as DNA: TGTGCCAGCAGCTCCGACAGGGGTAGTACCGGGGAGCTGTTTTTT.

This clonotype was detected ten times or more. The chain's CDR3 is CASSYSGQSSYEQYF. In nucleotides, the CDR3 is TGTGCCAGCAGTTACTCGGGACAGAGCTCCTACGAGCAGTACTTC. This chain joins TRBV6-5 and TRBJ2-7; 7 bases fit TRBD1. Germline V gene lookup returns CDR1 MNHEY and CDR2 SVGAGI. Unmatched junction bases numbered 2, after V lost 0 bases and J lost 0 bases. The length of the CDR3 is 15 residues.

CDR3 sequence: CASGDTPLMEQYF. The CDR3 region has the DNA TGTGCCAGCGGGGACACGCCACTAATGGAGCAGTACTTC. This sequence joins TRBV7-8 and TRBJ2-7, with D maybe TRBD1 (6 bases). Trimming shortened V by 8 bases and J by 7 bases, and 18 bases separated the two germline ends. Germline loops: CDR1 SGHVS, CDR2 FQNEAQ. This CDR3 has 13 amino acids.

The rearrangement uses TRBV9 and TRBJ2-1; 9 positions match TRBD2. CDR1 SGDLS and CDR2 YYNGEE come from the germline V gene. The CDR3 sequence is 20 residues long. With 4 bases clipped from V and 0 bases from J, the junction kept 17 bases outside the gene matches. The CDR3, as DNA: TGTGCCAGCAGCTCGAGACCTGCGGGGGCGGGAGGGAGCTCCTACAATGAGCAGTTCTTC. Protein sequence: CASSSRPAGAGGSSYNEQFF.

This clonotype occurred many times. The chain uses TRBV7-9 and TRBJ2-7; TRBD1 matches 8 bases. The CDR3 totals 16 residues. The germline CDR1 and CDR2 sequences are SEHNR and FQNEAQ (reference sequence). V lost 4 bases and J lost 3; bases outside the gene matches: 11. The CDR3 loop reads CASSSAGDRRDYEQYF. CDR3 bases: TGTGCCAGCAGCTCCGCCGGGGACAGGCGGGACTACGAGCAGTACTTC.

The rearrangement links TRBV7-9 to TRBJ1-5; tentative D call: TRBD1 (5 bases). The CDR3 runs 14 residues. From germline, CDR1 is SEHNR and CDR2 FQNEAQ (reference sequence). V dropped 5 bases and J dropped 1 base, with 9 bases sitting between them. The CDR3 loop is CASSPRTSNQPQHF. Written as DNA, the CDR3 is TGTGCCAGCAGCCCCCGGACAAGCAATCAGCCCCAGCATTTT.

This clonotype was seen many times. The J gene is TRBJ2-7, the V gene TRBV11-2; unclear D gene. The V end was cut by 0 bases, the J end by 5 bases, with 8 bases between. In germline, CDR1 is SGHAT, CDR2 FQNNGV. The CDR3 consists of 13 residues. The CDR3 bases are TGTGCCAGCAGCTTAGAGGACGAGGACGAGCAGTACTTC. It translates to CASSLEDEDEQYF.

This clonotype was detected many times. The junction and the germline gene differ at one end; a read error may be behind it. The J gene is TRBJ1-6, the V gene TRBV7-9, with D unclear. The CDR3 contains 12 residues. Per the germline V gene, CDR1 is SEHNR and CDR2 is FQNEAQ (reference sequence). CDR3 nucleotides: TGTGCCAGCAGTTTAGCGGGTTCACCCCTCCACTTT. This encodes CASSLAGSPLHF.

This clonotype was detected only a few times. The genes are TRBV7-9 and TRBJ1-1; 9 bases align to TRBD1. This CDR3 is built from 15 residues. J gave up 4 bases and V 5 bases, and 8 bases lay outside the gene matches. Germline V gene sequence: CDR1 SEHNR, CDR2 FQNEAQ (reference sequence). CDR3: CASSEQQGAATEAFF. CDR3 bases: TGTGCCAGCAGCGAGCAACAGGGGGCGGCCACTGAAGCTTTCTTT.

This clonotype occurred many times. V gene TRBV7-9 combines with J gene TRBJ2-5; tentatively, D is TRBD1 (6 bases). The V end was cut by 2 bases, the J end by 1 base, with 11 bases between. This CDR3 is built from 15 residues. The germline gives CDR1 SEHNR, CDR2 FQNEAQ (reference sequence). CDR3 loop: CASSLRDTAQETQYF. CDR3 sequence (DNA): TGTGCCAGCAGCTTAAGGGACACGGCCCAAGAGACCCAGTACTTC.

This clonotype was recorded many times. The chain combines TRBV5-1 with TRBJ2-1; D is ambiguous. Germline lookup yields CDR1 SGHRS and CDR2 YFSETQ. Trimming removed 2 bases from V and 2 bases from J, with 8 bases in between. This CDR3 region has 14 residues. Written as DNA, the CDR3 is TGCGCCAGCAGCTTCAGTCAAACCTACAATGAGCAGTTCTTC. Its translation is CASSFSQTYNEQFF.

This clonotype came up many times. This chain joins TRBV28 and TRBJ2-5; D possibly uses TRBD1 or TRBD2 (5 bases each). The V and J ends lost 8 bases and 3 bases respectively, with 13 bases between them. In germline, CDR1 is MDHEN, CDR2 SYDVKM. This CDR3 is 13 amino acids long. This chain's CDR3 is CASGTGAEETQYF. CDR3 in DNA: TGTGCCAGCGGAACCGGGGCGGAAGAGACCCAGTACTTC.